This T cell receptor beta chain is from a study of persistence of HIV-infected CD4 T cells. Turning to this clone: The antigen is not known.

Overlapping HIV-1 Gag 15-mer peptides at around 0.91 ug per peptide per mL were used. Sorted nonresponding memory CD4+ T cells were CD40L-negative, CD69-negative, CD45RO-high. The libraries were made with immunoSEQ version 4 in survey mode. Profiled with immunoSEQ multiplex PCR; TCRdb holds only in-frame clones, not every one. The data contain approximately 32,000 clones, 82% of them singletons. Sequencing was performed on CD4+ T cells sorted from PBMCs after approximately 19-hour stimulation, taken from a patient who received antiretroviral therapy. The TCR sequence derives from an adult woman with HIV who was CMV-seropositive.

CDR3 protein: CASGDGGNQPQHF. DNA for the CDR3: TGTGCCAGCGGAGACGGAGGCAATCAGCCCCAGCATTTT. The chain couples TRBV3-1 (or the pseudogene TRBV3-2) to TRBJ1-5, with D hard to call. The CDR3 is made up of 13 amino acids. Trimming removed 8 bases at V and 2 bases at J, with 10 bases between. Germline CDR1 LGHDT, CDR2 YNNKEL (reference sequence).